A selection of T cell receptor beta chains follows, all from one sample in a study of identical twins. TCRdb fed the 5' RACE reads into MiXCR, producing one record per CDR3 protein. The table lists a few hundred thousand distinct CDR3 sequences, roughly 13% of them singletons. The same data also contributed to another study, on yellow fever vaccine responses in identical twins.

Sequencing was carried out using memory (CD45RO+) T cells sorted from blood. These receptors originate from a woman aged 18-30 years in good health. Both conserved end residues are part of each CDR3. The D gene is left open where the match is weak. The size field is filled for only some rows; it gives once, few, many or a size class.

TRBV11-2	many	TRBJ1-4	-	CASSLLGGASEEKLFF
TRBV29-1	-	TRBJ1-1	-	CSARTVRAVAEAFF
TRBV28	few	TRBJ1-5	-	CASSTDGVQPQHF
TRBV5-1	few	TRBJ2-3	-	CASSPGGFGTDTQYF
TRBV28	few	TRBJ2-3	-	CASRDGGNQIGTQYF
TRBV7-9	-	TRBJ2-7	-	CASSIPTGYEQYF
TRBV4-1	-	TRBJ1-2	-	CASSQEGAGKGGYTF
TRBV27	-	TRBJ1-1	TRBD1	CASRLNRGRTEAFF
TRBV5-1	few	TRBJ2-5	TRBD1	CASSNTGQGAMETQYF
TRBV6-2/TRBV6-3	few	TRBJ2-2	-	CASRSGPLTAGELFF
TRBV20-1	few	TRBJ2-3	-	CSAHERPLERQYF
TRBV9	few	TRBJ2-2	-	CASSSTDSNTGELFF
TRBV21-1	-	TRBJ2-5	-	CASTKMAEEETQYF
TRBV25-1	few	TRBJ1-4	TRBD1	CASSEQGAREKLFF